This T cell receptor beta chain was retrieved from a study of T cell changes during pregnancy in multiple sclerosis. The repertoire was sequenced with immunoSEQ multiplex PCR; TCRdb's copy has only in-frame clones and lacks some. The data show about 34,000 clones, approximately 91% seen once. The receptor's source is a female donor in good health, enrolled as a control in a pregnancy study. Sequenced material: peripheral blood, taken in the second trimester of pregnancy.

The CDR3 protein is CASSDRDRPPDTQYF. The CDR3 region has the DNA TGTGCCAGCAGTGACCGGGACAGGCCGCCAGATACGCAGTATTTT. This chain uses TRBV6-1 with TRBJ2-3; TRBD1 matches 8 bases. Germline assignment: CDR1 MNHNS and CDR2 SASEGT. The V gene end was trimmed by 3 bases and the J gene end by 4 bases; junction bases not matched to a gene: 6. The length of the CDR3 is 15 residues.